This TCR beta chain is from a study of T cell responses to AZD1222 COVID-19 vaccine. Study results and limitations: Spike-specific TCR breadth and depth went up after people got two AZD1222 doses. Among vaccine-associated CD4 TCRs, coverage spanned spike, with dominance at 160-218 and 743-854. Baseline testing showed seropositivity in only 6 or 7 AZD1222 recipients. It should be noted that donors were predominantly white British and more often female, and clonal diversity was possibly underestimated.

From germline, CDR1 is SEHNR and CDR2 FQNEAQ (reference sequence). The CDR3 has 16 amino acids. J gave up 10 bases and V 3 bases, and 11 bases lay outside the gene matches. Concerning this clone: The antigen remains undetermined.

Using immunoSEQ multiplex PCR, the repertoire was profiled, and TCRdb retains in-frame clones only, with some absent. The data show approximately 180,000 clones, with around 92% seen just once and around 9.3% held by the top ten. The origin of this receptor is an adult in good health. The V and J genes are TRBV7-9 and TRBJ2-2, with TRBD1 matching over 10 bases. Sequences were derived from peripheral blood, sampled on day 0 of AZD1222 vaccination. The CDR3 bases are TGTGCCAGCAGCTTGGGACAGGGGCTCGGTGGGTCGGAGCTGTTTTTT. Its translation: CASSLGQGLGGSELFF.